What follows describes a single T cell receptor beta chain. The antigen remains unidentified. The trim removed 6 bases at V and 6 bases at J, leaving 9 bases unmatched. CDR1 ENHRY and CDR2 SYGVKD come from the germline V gene. The CDR3 runs 14 residues. The second PCR ran about 6 to 11 cycles with a sample-barcoded 5' primer and J-beta primers. Each cDNA was tagged by a template-switch adaptor containing 12 random nucleotides. TCRdb re-called the 5' RACE reads through MiXCR, storing one row per CDR3 protein. The table lists 1.8 million or so distinct CDR3 sequences, roughly two fifths of them singletons. This sample was taken from a study of blood T cells in healthy people across ages. Extractions gave at least 5.5 micrograms of total RNA per sample. Study observations and caveats: Among T cells, TCR beta diversity per million cells dropped roughly linearly as age rose.

This sequence originates from a human donor in good health. Sample: blood. V gene TRBV10-3 combines with J gene TRBJ1-1; 8 nucleotides match TRBD1. The DNA for the CDR3 is TGTGCCATCAGGCCGACAGGGGACTCAGCTGAAGCTTTCTTT. It translates to CAIRPTGDSAEAFF.